This TCR beta chain emerged from a study of technical replicates of blood from a few donors. Germline CDR1 SNHLY, CDR2 FYNNEI. The CDR3 covers 13 residues. Trimming left V 8 bases short and J 5 bases short, with 10 bases between. The method was immunoSEQ multiplex PCR; TCRdb's version includes in-frame clones alone and lacks a portion of them. The sample shows over 50,000 clones, around 87% of them seen only once. This TCR derives from a human donor in good health. Some clones in this sample may be carry-over from other donors' samples. This chain links TRBV2 with TRBJ1-6; possible D gene TRBD1, 5 bases. Sample: PBMCs. CDR3 loop: CASPGHNNSPLHF. CDR3 DNA sequence: TGTGCCAGCCCCGGACACAATAATTCACCCCTCCACTTT.